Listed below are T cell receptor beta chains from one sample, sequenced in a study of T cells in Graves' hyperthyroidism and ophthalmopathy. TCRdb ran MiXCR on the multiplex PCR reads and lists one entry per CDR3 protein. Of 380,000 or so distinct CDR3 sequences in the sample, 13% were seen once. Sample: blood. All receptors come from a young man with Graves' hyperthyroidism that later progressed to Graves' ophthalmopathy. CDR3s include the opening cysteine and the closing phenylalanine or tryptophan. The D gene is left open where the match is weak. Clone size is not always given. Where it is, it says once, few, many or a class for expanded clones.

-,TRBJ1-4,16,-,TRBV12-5,CASGLVAGAANEKLFF,TGTGCTAGTGGTTTGGTTGCTGGGGCGGCTAATGAAAAACTGTTTTTT
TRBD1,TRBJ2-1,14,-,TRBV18,CASSPAGQGNEQFF,TGTGCCAGCTCACCAGCGGGACAGGGCAATGAGCAGTTCTTC
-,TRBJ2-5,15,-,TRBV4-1,CASSQLGGARETQYF,TGCGCCAGCAGCCAACTGGGGGGGGCTCGGGAGACCCAGTACTTC
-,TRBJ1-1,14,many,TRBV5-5,CASSPPAGVTEAFF,TGTGCCAGCAGCCCCCCCGCAGGGGTCACTGAAGCTTTCTTT
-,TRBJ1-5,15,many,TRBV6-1,CASSLDSEGNQPQHF,TGTGCCAGCAGTCTCGACAGCGAGGGCAATCAGCCCCAGCATTTT
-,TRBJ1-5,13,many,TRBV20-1,CSASRTGGEPQHF,TGCAGTGCGAGTAGGACGGGGGGGGAGCCCCAGCATTTT
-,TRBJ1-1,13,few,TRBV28,CASSGALVAEAFF,TGTGCCAGCAGTGGGGCCCTTGTCGCTGAAGCTTTCTTT
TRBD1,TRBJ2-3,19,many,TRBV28,CASSSRDRVYSGPTDTQYF,TGTGCCAGCAGTTCCCGGGACAGGGTTTACTCGGGTCCCACAGATACGCAGTATTTT
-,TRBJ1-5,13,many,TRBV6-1,CASSAISNQPQHF,TGTGCCAGCAGTGCGATTAGCAATCAGCCCCAGCATTTT
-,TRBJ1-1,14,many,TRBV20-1,CSARDRQFGDEAFF,TGCAGTGCTAGAGACAGACAGTTCGGGGATGAAGCTTTCTTT
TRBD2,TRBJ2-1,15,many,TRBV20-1,CSAFGVAGYRNEQFF,TGCAGTGCCTTCGGGGTAGCGGGGTATCGCAATGAGCAGTTCTTC
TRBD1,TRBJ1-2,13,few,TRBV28,CAASDRGHFGYTF,TGTGCCGCCTCGGACAGGGGGCATTTTGGCTACACCTTC
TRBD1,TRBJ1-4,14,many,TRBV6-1,CASSPTGVDEKLFF,TGTGCCAGCAGTCCAACAGGGGTGGATGAAAAACTGTTTTTT
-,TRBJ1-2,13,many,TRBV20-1,CSATGLLNYGYTF,TGCAGTGCTACCGGGCTCCTAAACTATGGCTACACCTTC
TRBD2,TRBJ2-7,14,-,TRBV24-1,CATSDASGEYEQYF,TGTGCCACCAGTGACGCCAGCGGGGAGTACGAGCAGTACTTC
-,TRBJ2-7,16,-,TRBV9,CASSPQTGISSYEQYF,TGTGCCAGCAGCCCCCAAACAGGGATTAGCTCCTACGAGCAGTACTTC
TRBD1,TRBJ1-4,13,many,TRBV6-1,CASSKTGDAKLFF,TGTGCCAGCAGTAAGACAGGGGACGCAAAACTGTTTTTT
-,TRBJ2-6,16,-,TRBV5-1,CASSLSLGSGANVLTF,TGCGCCAGCAGCTTGTCTCTGGGCTCTGGGGCCAACGTCCTGACTTTC
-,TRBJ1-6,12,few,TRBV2,CASSVRPSPLHF,TGTGCCAGCAGTGTCCGGCCCTCACCCCTCCACTTT
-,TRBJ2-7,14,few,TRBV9,CASSASGTHYEQYF,TGTGCCAGCAGCGCATCCGGGACACACTACGAGCAGTACTTC
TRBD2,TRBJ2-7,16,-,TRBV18,CASSPPGLAVSGEQYF,TGTGCCAGCTCACCACCGGGACTAGCAGTGAGCGGCGAGCAGTACTTC
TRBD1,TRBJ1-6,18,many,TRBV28,CASSLWGPGTGGKSPLHF,TGTGCCAGCAGTTTATGGGGTCCCGGGACAGGGGGCAAATCACCCCTCCACTTT
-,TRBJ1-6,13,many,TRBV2,CASSQDYNSPLHF,TGTGCCAGCAGCCAAGACTATAATTCACCCCTCCACTTT
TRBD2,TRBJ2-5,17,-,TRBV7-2,CASSLAQTSGGGRTQYF,TGTGCCAGCAGCTTAGCCCAGACTAGCGGGGGGGGTAGGACCCAGTACTTC
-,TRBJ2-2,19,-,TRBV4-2,CASSQDRPSGHANTGELFF,TGTGCCAGCAGCCAAGATCGTCCGAGCGGGCACGCGAACACCGGGGAGCTGTTTTTT
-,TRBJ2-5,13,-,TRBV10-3,CAISDTDRGAQYF,TGTGCCATCAGTGACACCGACCGCGGGGCCCAGTACTTC
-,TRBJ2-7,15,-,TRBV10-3,CAISEFEYGAYEQYF,TGTGCCATCAGTGAGTTTGAATACGGTGCCTACGAGCAGTACTTC
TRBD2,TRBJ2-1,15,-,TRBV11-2,CASTPGLEAYNEQFF,TGTGCCAGCACCCCCGGACTAGAAGCGTACAATGAGCAGTTCTTC
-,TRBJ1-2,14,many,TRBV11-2,CASSLGGGAEGYTF,TGTGCCAGCAGCTTAGGTGGGGGCGCGGAAGGCTACACCTTC
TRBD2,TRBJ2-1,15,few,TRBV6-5,CASSYGAGGGGEQFF,TGTGCCAGCAGTTACGGTGCGGGGGGCGGGGGTGAGCAGTTCTTC
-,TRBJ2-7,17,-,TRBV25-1,CASSEFTGLARAYEQYF,TGTGCCAGCAGTGAATTTACGGGGCTAGCAAGGGCCTACGAGCAGTACTTC
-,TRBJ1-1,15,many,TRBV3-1,CASSQSHTMNTEAFF,TGTGCCAGCAGCCAAAGTCATACTATGAACACTGAAGCTTTCTTT
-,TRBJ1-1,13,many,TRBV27,CASSREGYTEAFF,TGTGCCAGCAGTAGGGAGGGATACACTGAAGCTTTCTTT
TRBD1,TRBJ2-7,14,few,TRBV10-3,CAIRTGGTSYEQYF,TGTGCCATCAGAACAGGGGGGACCAGCTACGAGCAGTACTTC
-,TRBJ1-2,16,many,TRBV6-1,CASSEAQAEANYGYTF,TGTGCCAGCAGTGAAGCTCAGGCAGAAGCTAACTATGGCTACACCTTC
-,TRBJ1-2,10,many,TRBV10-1,CASRYYGYTF,TGCGCCAGCAGGTACTATGGCTACACCTTC
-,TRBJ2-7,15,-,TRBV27,CASSPVAEPSYEQYF,TGTGCCAGCAGTCCCGTAGCGGAGCCCTCCTACGAGCAGTACTTC
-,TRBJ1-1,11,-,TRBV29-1,CSVGKNTEAFF,TGCAGCGTGGGGAAGAACACTGAAGCTTTCTTT
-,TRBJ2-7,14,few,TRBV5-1,CASSLVSGIYEQYF,TGCGCCAGCAGCTTGGTTTCAGGGATATACGAGCAGTACTTC
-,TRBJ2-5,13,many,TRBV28,CASSLKGRETQYF,TGTGCCAGCAGTTTAAAGGGGCGAGAGACCCAGTACTTC
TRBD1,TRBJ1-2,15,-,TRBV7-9,CASSAPDRDPYGYTF,TGTGCCAGCAGCGCACCCGACAGGGATCCCTATGGCTACACCTTC
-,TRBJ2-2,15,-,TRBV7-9,CASSLVPGPAGELFF,TGTGCCAGCAGCTTAGTTCCCGGGCCGGCCGGGGAGCTGTTTTTT
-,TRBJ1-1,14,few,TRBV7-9,CASSPPMKNTEAFF,TGTGCCAGCAGCCCCCCCATGAAGAACACTGAAGCTTTCTTT
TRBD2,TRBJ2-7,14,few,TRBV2,CASTERGGRYEQHF,TGTGCCAGCACCGAACGGGGAGGGCGCTACGAGCAGCACTTC
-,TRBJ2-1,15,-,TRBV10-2,CASTADGGSYNEQFF,TGCGCCAGCACCGCGGACGGAGGCTCCTACAATGAGCAGTTCTTC
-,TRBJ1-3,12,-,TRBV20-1,CSAWEGGNTIYF,TGCAGTGCCTGGGAGGGGGGAAACACCATATATTTT
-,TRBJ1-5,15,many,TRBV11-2,CASSLEGGPGQPQHF,TGTGCCAGCAGCTTAGAGGGGGGGCCAGGTCAGCCCCAGCATTTT
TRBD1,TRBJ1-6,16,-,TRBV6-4,CASSDSGGRWNFALHF,TGTGCCAGCAGTGACTCAGGGGGCCGTTGGAATTTCGCCCTCCACTTT
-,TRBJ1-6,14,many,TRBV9,CASSEQIYNSPLHF,TGTGCCAGCAGCGAACAGATTTATAATTCACCCCTCCACTTT
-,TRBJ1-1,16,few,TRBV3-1,CASSPLGGQAGSEAFF,TGTGCCAGCAGCCCTCTAGGGGGGCAGGCTGGCTCTGAAGCTTTCTTT
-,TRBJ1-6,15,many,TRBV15,CATSRDRGKDSPLHF,TGTGCCACCAGCAGAGATCGGGGGAAGGATTCACCCCTCCACTTT
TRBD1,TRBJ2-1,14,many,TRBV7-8,CASSRDRGPNEQFF,TGTGCCAGCAGCCGGGACAGGGGGCCGAATGAGCAGTTCTTC
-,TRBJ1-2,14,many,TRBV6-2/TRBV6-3,CASSLRTLHYGYTF,TGTGCCAGCAGTCTACGAACTCTACACTATGGCTACACCTTC
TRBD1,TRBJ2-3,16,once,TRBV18,CASSPPTGAGTDTQYF,TGTGCCAGCTCACCGCCGACAGGGGCAGGCACAGATACGCAGTATTTT
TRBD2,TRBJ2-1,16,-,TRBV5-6,CASSQTSGGLYNEQFF,TGTGCCAGCAGCCAGACTAGCGGGGGGCTGTACAATGAGCAGTTCTTC
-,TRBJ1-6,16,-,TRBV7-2,CASSFEGSSYNSPLHF,TGTGCCAGCAGCTTTGAGGGGAGCTCCTATAATTCACCCCTCCACTTT
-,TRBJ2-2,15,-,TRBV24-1,CATSDWRDGTTGVFF,TGTGCCACCAGTGATTGGCGGGACGGAACCACCGGGGTGTTTTTT